The sample holds a few counts of the clone carrying this T cell receptor beta chain. Its antigen is currently unknown. The data derive from a study of T cells after yellow fever vaccination. Study-wide results and caveats: It was a weaker secondary response, yet one that peaked faster, at day 5 versus 15. The CD4 and CD8 compartments had a small share of their clonotypes in common. The presence of abundant clonotypes contaminating from the bulk population was possible in FACS-sorted repertoires.

Making TCR cDNA involved 5'RACE template switching, which added UMIs and a universal primer site. TCRdb re-analysed the 5' RACE reads in MiXCR, keeping a single row per CDR3 protein. The sample lists some 600,000 distinct CDR3 sequences; roughly a sixth were seen once. Germline CDR1 SGHTA, CDR2 FQGNSA. This CDR3 spans 13 amino acids. The V end was cut by 5 bases, the J end by 0 bases, with 7 bases between. This sample comprised PBMCs, obtained 5 to 6 days after the first yellow fever vaccination. The rearrangement joins TRBV7-2 to TRBJ1-1; no firm D call. This clonotype originated in a man aged 18-30 years who received the YFV17D yellow fever vaccine. The CDR3 nucleotides are TGTGCCAGCAGCGCAGACATGAACACTGAAGCTTTCTTT. Protein: CASSADMNTEAFF.